The 3 T cell receptor beta chains in this list originate from one sample, sequenced in a study of blood T cells in healthy people across ages. A sample-barcoded 5' primer and a J-beta primer mix were used in a second PCR of roughly 7 to 11 cycles. TCRdb used MiXCR to reprocess the 5' RACE reads, holding one entry per CDR3 protein. The sample comprises over 1,500,000 distinct CDR3 sequences, 30% to 40% of which are singletons, and more than 20% rests with the top ten. The sequenced material came from blood. The receptor source for this set is a human donor in good health.

In regard to this clonotype: The junction differs from germline at one of its ends, possibly a read error. The J gene is TRBJ2-1, the V gene TRBV20-1; no reliable D call. Germline V gene data show CDR1 as DFQATT and CDR2 as SNEGSKA (reference sequence). The CDR3 is made up of 16 amino acids. CDR3 DNA: TGCACTGCTATTGTTTTGCCTCCTGGTGGCTACAATGAGCAGTTCTTC. This sequence encodes CTAIVLPPGGYNEQFF.

Concerning this clonotype: At one end the junction does not follow the germline gene, possibly because of a read error. The V gene is TRBV10-3, the J gene TRBJ2-3; D gene uncertain. Germline V gives CDR1 ENHRY, CDR2 SYGVKD. The CDR3 length is 14 residues. Here the CDR3 DNA reads TGTGCCATCAGCGAGTCAGGTACTGGGGATACGCAGTATTTT. Encoded protein: CAISESGTGDTQYF.

The rearrangement joins TRBV20-1 to TRBJ1-6; TRBD1 aligns across 8 bases. The CDR3 runs to 16 residues. Germline lookup yields CDR1 DFQATT and CDR2 SNEGSKA (reference sequence). V lost 0 bases and J lost 8; bases outside the gene matches: 9. Here the CDR3 DNA reads TGCAGTGCTAGAGAAGGGGCAGGGGGCCATGATTCACCCCTCCACTTT. This codes for CSAREGAGGHDSPLHF.